This TCR beta chain originates from a study of human T cells and chemical hapten exposure. On the study more broadly: Per-sample TCR yield variability stemmed mainly from small pooled library volume differences.

Study-wide results and limits: Counts of expanded TCRs (at PT1) showed a positive correlation with patch test score.

The library gave individual cDNA molecules unique molecular identifiers. One entry per CDR3 protein results from TCRdb running MiXCR on the RACE reads. The sample consists of roughly 71,000 distinct CDR3 sequences, 11% of them appearing once. The time point was: patch test 3, about 24 weeks after DPC sensitization. Treatment in this sample: therapeutic diphenylcyclopropenone sensitization with weekly scalp DPC. Donors were 18 to 70-year-old alopecia patients suitable for DPC. Details on this clonotype: Its antigen is still unknown.

This clonotype originated in a woman aged 45-65 years with alopecia areata. Some clones in this sample may be carry-over from other donors' samples. Sample: whole blood, taken in connection with sensitization to the hapten diphenylcyclopropenone (DPC).

CDR3 sequence: CASRAGTASSKQFF. The CDR3 DNA sequence: TGTGCCAGCAGGGCCGGGACAGCTAGCTCGAAGCAGTTCTTC. This chain connects TRBV14 to TRBJ2-1; 7 bases map to TRBD1. CDR1 and CDR2 from the germline V gene are SGHDN and FVKESK. Unmatched junction bases numbered 13, after V lost 6 bases and J lost 11 bases. This CDR3 has 14 residues.